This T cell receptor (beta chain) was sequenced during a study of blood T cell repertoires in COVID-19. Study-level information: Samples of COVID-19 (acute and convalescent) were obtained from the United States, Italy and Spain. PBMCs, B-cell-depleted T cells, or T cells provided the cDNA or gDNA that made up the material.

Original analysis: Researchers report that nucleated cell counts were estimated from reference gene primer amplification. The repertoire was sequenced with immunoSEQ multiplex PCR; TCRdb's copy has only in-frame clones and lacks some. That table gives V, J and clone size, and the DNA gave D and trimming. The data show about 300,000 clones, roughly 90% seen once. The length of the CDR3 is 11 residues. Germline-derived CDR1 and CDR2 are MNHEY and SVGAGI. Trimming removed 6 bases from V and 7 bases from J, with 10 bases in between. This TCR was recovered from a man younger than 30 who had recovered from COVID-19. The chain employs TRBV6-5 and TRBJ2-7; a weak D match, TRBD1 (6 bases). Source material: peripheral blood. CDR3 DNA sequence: TGTGCCAGCAGACGCACAGGGGAGCAGTACTTC. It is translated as CASRRTGEQYF.